Listed here are 15 T cell receptor beta chains from one sample, sequenced in a study of cytomegalovirus exposure and HLA in healthy donors. Both 60 Vbeta primers and 13 Jbeta primers went into the PCR. The table came from immunoSEQ multiplex PCR; TCRdb's copy has only in-frame clones and leaves some out. The table has some 150,000 clones, 80% seen once; the top ten hold about 4.3%. Sequencing was carried out using PBMCs. Every receptor here comes from a man aged 25 to 40 in good health and CMV-seronegative.

The CDR3 nucleotides are TGTGCCAGCAGCGCGACTAGCGGGAGCAGAACCGGGGAGCTGTTTTTT. Translated: CASSATSGSRTGELFF. The V gene is TRBV9, the J gene TRBJ2-2; TRBD2 agrees at 12 bases. The ends lost 3 bases at V and 5 bases at J; junction bases unmatched: 5. The CDR3 is 16 residues long. Germline V gene sequence: CDR1 SGDLS, CDR2 YYNGEE.

This chain joins TRBV4-3 and TRBJ2-2, with 14 bases identical to TRBD2. This CDR3 is built from 18 residues. CDR1 LGHNA and CDR2 YSLEER come from the germline V gene. The V and J ends lost 4 bases and 4 bases, in that order; junction bases with no gene match: 8. CDR3 sequence: CASSPGTSGGRRTGELFF. The CDR3 nucleotides read TGCGCCAGCAGCCCAGGGACTAGCGGGGGACGTCGCACCGGGGAGCTGTTTTTT.

The genes are TRBV10-1 and TRBJ2-7, with TRBD2 identical over 7 bases. Germline values: CDR1 WNHNN, CDR2 SYGVQD (reference sequence). The CDR3 totals 14 residues. Trimming took 2 bases from V and 3 from J; bases not matched to a gene: 4. CDR3 region: CASSEASGNYEQYF. As DNA, the CDR3 is TGCGCCAGCAGTGAGGCTAGCGGTAACTACGAGCAGTACTTC.

This clone was counted only a few times. The chain links TRBV7-9 to TRBJ1-1; no clear D. CDR1 SEHNR and CDR2 FQNEAQ come from the germline V gene (reference sequence). Trimming took off 4 bases at V and 3 bases at J, with 12 bases between the two ends. CDR3 length: 14 amino acids. The CDR3 DNA reads as TGTGCCAGCAGCTCGGAGTCTTTGGACACTGAAGCTTTCTTT. Translating gives CASSSESLDTEAFF.

The V and J genes are TRBV5-6 and TRBJ2-1, with 7 positions matching TRBD2. Germline values: CDR1 SGHDT, CDR2 YYEEEE. V lost 0 bases to trimming and J lost 4 bases; unmatched junction nucleotides: 1. This CDR3 is 14 amino acids long. CDR3 sequence: CASSLVSGYNEQFF. CDR3 sequence (DNA): TGTGCCAGCAGCTTGGTTAGCGGGTACAATGAGCAGTTCTTC.

This chain joins TRBV5-1 and TRBJ2-6; 9 bases are a match to TRBD1. The CDR3 covers 18 residues. Germline trimming cut 2 bases from V and 0 bases from J; bases unmatched to any gene: 6. Per germline, CDR1 SGHRS and CDR2 YFSETQ. DNA for the CDR3: TGCGCCAGCAGCTTTTACTGGACAGGGGACTCTGGGGCCAACGTCCTGACTTTC. Protein product: CASSFYWTGDSGANVLTF.

The chain joins TRBV4-3 to TRBJ1-2; D gene ambiguous. V shed 0 bases and J shed 2 bases, with 7 bases lying between them. The CDR3 is 14 amino acids. CDR1 is LGHNA, CDR2 YSLEER, per germline. DNA of the CDR3: TGCGCCAGCAGCCAAGAAATAGAGAACTATGGCTACACCTTC. Its translation: CASSQEIENYGYTF.

The chain employs TRBV4-1 and TRBJ2-1, with 7 positions matching TRBD1. The CDR3 is made up of 16 amino acids. The V segment lost 2 bases and the J segment 0 bases; nucleotides outside the gene matches: 4. In germline, CDR1 is MGHRA, CDR2 YSYEKL. The CDR3 DNA reads TGCGCCAGCAGCCAACGGGACAGCAGCTCCTACAATGAGCAGTTCTTC. It encodes CASSQRDSSSYNEQFF.

This chain connects TRBV28 to TRBJ1-2, with 9 bases fitting TRBD1. J lost 10 bases, V lost 4 bases, and 7 bases had no gene match. Germline V gives CDR1 MDHEN, CDR2 SYDVKM. The CDR3 contains 13 residues. CDR3 protein: CASSSGGQGVYTF. CDR3 in DNA: TGTGCCAGCAGTTCCGGGGGACAGGGCGTCTACACCTTC.

The V call is TRBV7-2, the J call TRBJ1-2; the match to TRBD1 covers 7 bases. Losses at the gene ends were 7 bases for V and 2 bases for J; bases not matched to a gene: 4. This CDR3 is 13 amino acids long. Germline V gene data show CDR1 as SGHTA and CDR2 as FQGNSA. The CDR3 coding sequence is TGTGCCAGCAACGACAGGGTCAACTATGGCTACACCTTC. This sequence encodes CASNDRVNYGYTF.

V gene TRBV11-2 combines with J gene TRBJ2-3; 7 bases line up with TRBD2. J gave up 7 bases and V 5 bases, and 12 bases lay outside the gene matches. The CDR3 extends over 15 amino acids. Germline V gives CDR1 SGHAT, CDR2 FQNNGV. The CDR3 DNA reads as TGTGCCAGCAGCCAGCGGGGTCCCTCCAGGAATACGCAGTATTTT. Its protein product is CASSQRGPSRNTQYF.

Of note for this clone: The sample has other DNA sequences that encode this CDR3 too. CDR3 loop: CASSSAGGFNEKLFF. The CDR3, as DNA: TGTGCCAGCAGCTCCGCAGGGGGGTTTAATGAAAAACTGTTTTTT. The J gene is TRBJ1-4, the V gene TRBV7-6; 7 nucleotides align to TRBD1. Trimming took 4 bases from V and 4 from J; bases not matched to a gene: 6. Germline V gene sequence: CDR1 SGHVS, CDR2 FNYEAQ. The CDR3 runs to 15 residues.

The table lists this clone with a count of one. V is TRBV11-3 and J is TRBJ1-1; no clear D. V was cut by 3 bases and J by 3 bases, with 5 bases left in between. The CDR3 has 12 residues. From germline, CDR1 is SGHNT and CDR2 YENEEA. The CDR3 DNA sequence: TGTGCCAGCAGCTTCGGGGACACTGAAGCTTTCTTT. This gives the protein CASSFGDTEAFF.

The chain has TRBV7-9 and TRBJ1-2; a weak D match, TRBD1 (5 bases). Trimming stripped 5 bases from V and 1 base from J, with 17 bases between. Germline V gene data show CDR1 as SEHNR and CDR2 as FQNEAQ (reference sequence). There are 16 residues in the CDR3. The CDR3 reads CASSLPRAGNNYGYTF. CDR3 bases: TGTGCCAGCAGCCTACCACGGGCAGGGAATAACTATGGCTACACCTTC.

The chain has TRBV6-1 and TRBJ1-6, with a weak D call TRBD1 (6 bases). V was shortened by 7 bases and J by 6 bases, with 16 bases between the two germline ends. The CDR3 has 15 amino acids. The germline gives CDR1 MNHNS, CDR2 SASEGT. The CDR3 nucleotides read TGTGCCAGCACCGAACAGGGCAGTCTTAATTCACCCCTCCACTTT. Translation gives CASTEQGSLNSPLHF.